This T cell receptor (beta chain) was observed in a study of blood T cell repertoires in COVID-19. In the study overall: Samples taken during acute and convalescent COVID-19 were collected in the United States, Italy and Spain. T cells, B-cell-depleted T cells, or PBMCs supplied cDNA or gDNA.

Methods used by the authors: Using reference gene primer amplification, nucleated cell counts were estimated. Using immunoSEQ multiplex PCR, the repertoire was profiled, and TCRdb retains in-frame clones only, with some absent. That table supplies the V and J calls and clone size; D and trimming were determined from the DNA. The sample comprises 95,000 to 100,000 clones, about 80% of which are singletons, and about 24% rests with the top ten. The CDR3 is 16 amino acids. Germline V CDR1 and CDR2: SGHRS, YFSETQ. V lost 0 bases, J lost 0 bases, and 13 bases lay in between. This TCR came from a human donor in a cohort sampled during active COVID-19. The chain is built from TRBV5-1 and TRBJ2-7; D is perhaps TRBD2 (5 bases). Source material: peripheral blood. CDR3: CASSLAAGATSYEQYF. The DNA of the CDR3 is TGCGCCAGCAGCTTGGCGGCGGGCGCTACCTCCTACGAGCAGTACTTC.